This T cell receptor (beta chain) was documented in a study of cytotoxic CD8 clonotypes in ibrutinib-treated CLL. Background on the study: Of the patients, about 12 were relapsed/refractory, over 14 treatment-naive and some 17 IGHV unmutated. An average of about 250,000 productive templates and 94,082 productive rearrangements was obtained per sample.

Assay: immunoSEQ multiplex PCR; the TCRdb copy retains only in-frame clones and omits some. The table records about 200,000 clones, more than 65% of them present only once. The TCR originated in a human donor with chronic lymphocytic leukemia. This material consisted of PBMCs, taken after 12 months of ibrutinib treatment.

The chain's CDR3 is CASSWTRSGANVLTF. CDR3 DNA: TGTGCCAGCAGTTGGACCCGCTCTGGGGCCAACGTCCTGACTTTC. The chain has TRBV6-5 and TRBJ2-6, with no clear D. Germline CDR1 MNHEY, CDR2 SVGAGI. V lost 4 bases to trimming and J lost 0 bases, with 7 bases between them. The CDR3 is 15 amino acids.